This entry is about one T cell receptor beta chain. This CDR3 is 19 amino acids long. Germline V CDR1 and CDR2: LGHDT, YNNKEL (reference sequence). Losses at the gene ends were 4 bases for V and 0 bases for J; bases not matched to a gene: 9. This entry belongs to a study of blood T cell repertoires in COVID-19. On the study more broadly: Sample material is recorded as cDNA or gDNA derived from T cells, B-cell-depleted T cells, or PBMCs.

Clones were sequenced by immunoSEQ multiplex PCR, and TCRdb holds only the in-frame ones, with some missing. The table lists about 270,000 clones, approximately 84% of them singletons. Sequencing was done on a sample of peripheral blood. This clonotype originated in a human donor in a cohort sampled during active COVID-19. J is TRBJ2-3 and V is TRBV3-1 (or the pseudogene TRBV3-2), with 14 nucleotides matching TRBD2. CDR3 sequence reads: CASSRTLTSGRASTDTQYF. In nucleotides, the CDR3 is TGTGCCAGCAGCCGGACCCTGACTAGCGGGAGGGCTAGCACAGATACGCAGTATTTT.